This T cell receptor beta chain came from a study of blood T cells in healthy people across ages. Study-wide findings and caveats: Calculation of diversity from one million T cells yielded estimates considered to be underestimates.

The use of a sample-barcoded 5' primer and a J-beta primer mix characterized a second PCR of about 7 to 12 cycles. TCRdb re-analysed the 5' RACE reads in MiXCR, keeping a single row per CDR3 protein. Of around 1,800,000 distinct CDR3 sequences in the sample, roughly two fifths were seen once. The CDR3 runs to 12 residues. Between the trimmed V and J ends, which lost 5 bases and 11 bases, there was a span of 15 bases. Germline V gene lookup returns CDR1 SGHTA and CDR2 FQGNSA. A remark on this clonotype: The antigen is not known.

The clonotype comes from a human donor in good health. The V and J genes are TRBV7-2 and TRBJ2-5; possibly TRBD2 for D (5 bases). The sample comprised blood. CDR3 residues: CASSLPVGEQYF. The CDR3 bases are TGTGCCAGCAGCCTTCCAGTTGGGGAGCAGTACTTC.